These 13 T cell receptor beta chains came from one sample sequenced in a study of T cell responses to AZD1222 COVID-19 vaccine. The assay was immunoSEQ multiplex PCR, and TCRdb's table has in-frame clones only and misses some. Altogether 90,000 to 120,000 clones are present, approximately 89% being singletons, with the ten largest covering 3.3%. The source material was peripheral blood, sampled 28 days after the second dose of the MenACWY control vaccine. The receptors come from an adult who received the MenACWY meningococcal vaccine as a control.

The CDR3 region is CASSLIGARDQPQHF. Written as DNA, the CDR3 is TGCGCCAGCAGCTTAATTGGGGCCCGAGACCAGCCCCAGCATTTT. This chain uses TRBV5-1 with TRBJ1-5, with TRBD1 as a possible D gene (5 bases). Trimming pared 2 bases from V and 7 bases from J, leaving 16 bases between. The CDR3 extends over 15 amino acids. Per the germline V gene, CDR1 is SGHRS and CDR2 is YFSETQ. The entire variable domain, with the rest obtained from reference TRBV5-1 and TRBJ1-5, is as follows: KAGVTQTPRYLIKTRGQQVTLSCSPISGHRSVSWYQQTPGQGLQFLFEYFSETQRNKGNFPGRFSGRQFSNSRSEMNVSTLELGDSALYLCASSLIGARDQPQHFGDGTRLSIL.

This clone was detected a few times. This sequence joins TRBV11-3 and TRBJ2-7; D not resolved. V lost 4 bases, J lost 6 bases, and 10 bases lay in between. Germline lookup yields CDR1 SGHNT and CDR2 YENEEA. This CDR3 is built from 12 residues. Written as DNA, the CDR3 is TGTGCCAGCAGCTCGCTAGGAAGCGAGCAGTACTTC. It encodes CASSSLGSEQYF.

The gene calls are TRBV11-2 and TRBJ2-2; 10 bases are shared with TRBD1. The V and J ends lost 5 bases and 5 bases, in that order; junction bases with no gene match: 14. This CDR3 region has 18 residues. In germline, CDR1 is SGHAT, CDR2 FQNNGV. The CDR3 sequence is CASSRSWGGQGRTGELFF. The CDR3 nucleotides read TGTGCCAGCAGCCGAAGCTGGGGGGGACAGGGGAGGACCGGGGAGCTGTTTTTT.

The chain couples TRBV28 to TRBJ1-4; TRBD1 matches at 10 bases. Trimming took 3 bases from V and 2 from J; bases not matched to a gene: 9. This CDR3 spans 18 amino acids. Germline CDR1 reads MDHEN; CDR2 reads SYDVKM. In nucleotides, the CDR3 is TGTGCCAGCAGTTTTGCTCGGGACAGGGGATCTACTAATGAAAAACTGTTTTTT. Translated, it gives CASSFARDRGSTNEKLFF. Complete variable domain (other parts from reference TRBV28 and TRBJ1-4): DVKVTQSSRYLVKRTGEKVFLECVQDMDHENMFWYRQDPGLGLRLIYFSYDVKMKEKGDIPEGYSVSREKKERFSLILESASTNQTSMYLCASSFARDRGSTNEKLFFGSGTQLSVL.

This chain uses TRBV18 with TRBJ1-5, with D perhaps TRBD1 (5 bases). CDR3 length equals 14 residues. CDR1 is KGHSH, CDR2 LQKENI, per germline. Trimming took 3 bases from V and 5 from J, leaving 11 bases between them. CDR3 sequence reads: CASSPYEGHQPQHF. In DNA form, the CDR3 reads TGTGCCAGCTCACCTTACGAGGGGCATCAGCCCCAGCATTTT.

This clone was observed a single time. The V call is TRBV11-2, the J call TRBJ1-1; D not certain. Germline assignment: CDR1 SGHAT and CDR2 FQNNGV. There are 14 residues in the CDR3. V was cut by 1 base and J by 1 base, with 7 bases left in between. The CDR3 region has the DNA TGTGCCAGCAGCTTAGGCACCTGGAACACTGAAGCTTTCTTT. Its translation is CASSLGTWNTEAFF. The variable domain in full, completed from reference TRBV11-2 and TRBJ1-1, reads EAGVAQSPRYKIIEKRQSVAFWCNPISGHATLYWYQQILGQGPKLLIQFQNNGVVDDSQLPKDRFSAERLKGVDSTLKIQPAKLEDSAVYLCASSLGTWNTEAFFGQGTRLTVV.

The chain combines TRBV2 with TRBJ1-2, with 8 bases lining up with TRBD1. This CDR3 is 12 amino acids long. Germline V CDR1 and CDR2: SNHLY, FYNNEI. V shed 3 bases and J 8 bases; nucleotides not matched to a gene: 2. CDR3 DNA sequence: TGTGCCAGCAGTGACAGGGGGCTGGGCTACACCTTC. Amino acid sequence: CASSDRGLGYTF.

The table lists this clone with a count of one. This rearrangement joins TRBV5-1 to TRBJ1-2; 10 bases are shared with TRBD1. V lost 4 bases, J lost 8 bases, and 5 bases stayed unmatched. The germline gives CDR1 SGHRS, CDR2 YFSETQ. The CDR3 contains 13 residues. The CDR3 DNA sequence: TGCGCCAGCAGCACCGGGACAGGGGAAGGCTACACCTTC. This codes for CASSTGTGEGYTF. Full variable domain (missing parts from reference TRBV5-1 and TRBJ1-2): KAGVTQTPRYLIKTRGQQVTLSCSPISGHRSVSWYQQTPGQGLQFLFEYFSETQRNKGNFPGRFSGRQFSNSRSEMNVSTLELGDSALYLCASSTGTGEGYTFGSGTRLTVV.

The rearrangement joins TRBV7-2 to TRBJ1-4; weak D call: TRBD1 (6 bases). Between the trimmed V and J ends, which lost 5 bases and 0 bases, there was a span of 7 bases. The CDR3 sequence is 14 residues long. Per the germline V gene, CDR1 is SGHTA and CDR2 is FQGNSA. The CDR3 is CASSRDTTNEKLFF. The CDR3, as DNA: TGTGCCAGCAGCCGGGACACAACTAATGAAAAACTGTTTTTT.

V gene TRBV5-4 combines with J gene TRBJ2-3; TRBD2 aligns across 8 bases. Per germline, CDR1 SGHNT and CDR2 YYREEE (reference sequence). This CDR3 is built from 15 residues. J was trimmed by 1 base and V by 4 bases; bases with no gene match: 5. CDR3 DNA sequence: TGTGCCAGCAGCGGGACGACTAGCGGCACAGATACGCAGTATTTT. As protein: CASSGTTSGTDTQYF.

The DNA of the CDR3 is TGTGCCTGGAAGTCCGGGACAGGGAGCACCGGGGAGCTGTTTTTT. It codes for CAWKSGTGSTGELFF. The rearrangement uses TRBV30 and TRBJ2-2, with 9 positions matching TRBD1. The CDR3 extends over 15 amino acids. V was pared by 4 bases and J by 4 bases, with 7 bases of the junction left unmatched. Germline CDR1 and CDR2: GTSNPN and SVGIG (reference sequence).

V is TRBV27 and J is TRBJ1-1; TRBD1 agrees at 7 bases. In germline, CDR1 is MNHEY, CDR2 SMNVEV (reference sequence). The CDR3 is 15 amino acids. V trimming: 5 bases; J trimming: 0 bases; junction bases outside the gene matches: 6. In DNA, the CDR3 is TGTGCCAGCAGTCCCTGGGACAGAGTGAACACTGAAGCTTTCTTT. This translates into CASSPWDRVNTEAFF.

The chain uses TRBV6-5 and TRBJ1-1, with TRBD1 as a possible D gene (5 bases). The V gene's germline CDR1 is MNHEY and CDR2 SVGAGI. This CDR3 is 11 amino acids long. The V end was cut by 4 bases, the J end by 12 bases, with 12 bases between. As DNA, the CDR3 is TGTGCCAGCAGTTCGTTCGGGACGACTTTCTTT. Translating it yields CASSSFGTTFF.